Sequencing of this T cell receptor (beta chain) was carried out in a study of long-term antiretroviral therapy in people with HIV. Assay version v3.0 of immunoSEQ was used, and it was run at survey level. What sequencing targeted per sample was roughly 40,000-55,000 T-cell genomes. Repertoires were generated with immunoSEQ multiplex PCR, while TCRdb's copy carries only in-frame clones and drops some. The data show over 35,000 clones, with 65% to 90% seen just once and around 3.9% held by the top ten. Study outcomes and limitations: Although diversity increased after ART, it remained lower than in transplant donor controls. Controls exceeded HIV repertoires in CDR3 length range.

Of note for this clone: Antigen unknown.

V was pared by 5 bases and J by 7 bases, with 8 bases between. Germline values: CDR1 PRHDT, CDR2 FYEKMQ (reference sequence). The CDR3 sequence is 12 residues long. Specimen: unsorted PBMCs, collected just before starting antiretroviral therapy. The sequence was collected from a woman aged 18-30 years with HIV. The chain has TRBV13 and TRBJ2-2; D unresolved. CDR3 sequence (DNA): TGTGCCAGCAGCCCCCTGCGCGGGGAGCTGTTTTTT. This translates into CASSPLRGELFF.